This TCR beta chain was sequenced for a study of blood T cells in healthy people across ages. Study overall: The capture of about one barcoded beta molecule per two T cells was achieved by template switching.

The table lists this clonotype with a few counts. Its antigen is unknown. A J-beta primer mix and a sample-barcoded 5' primer were used in a second PCR of roughly 6 to 12 cycles. TCRdb re-derived calls from the 5' RACE reads in MiXCR, one entry per CDR3 protein. In the table there are approximately 800,000 distinct CDR3 sequences, approximately 25% of which are singletons. The CDR3 is made up of 12 amino acids. Trimming stripped 7 bases from V and 2 bases from J, with 6 bases between. Germline-derived CDR1 and CDR2 are MNHEY and SVGAGI. Samples each yielded at least 5 micrograms of total RNA. Points from the study as a whole: Across the age range, TCR beta diversity per million T cells fell in a roughly linear way.

These sequences were also reported in another study, on T cells of mothers and their children. According to that study: The authors detected no persistent microchimeric T cell clones.

The chain combines TRBV6-5 with TRBJ2-1; D not certain. The sequence derives from a boy younger than 18 in good health. Sequenced: blood. The chain's CDR3 is CASNTAYNEQFF. The CDR3 DNA sequence: TGTGCCAGCAATACGGCCTACAATGAGCAGTTCTTC.